This entry lists 14 T cell receptor beta chains sequenced from one sample in a study of cytomegalovirus exposure and HLA in healthy donors. It was with 60 Vbeta and 13 Jbeta primers that the PCR ran. Here immunoSEQ multiplex PCR was the method, and the copy in TCRdb shows in-frame clones only, minus some. The sample includes 250,000 to 350,000 clones, around two thirds of them seen just once. The specimen sequenced was PBMCs. Source of these receptors: a female donor in good health and CMV-seronegative.

CDR3 sequence (DNA): TGCAGCGTTGGCCCAGGGTCCGGGGAGCTGTTTTTT. Translating it yields CSVGPGSGELFF. The chain combines TRBV29-1 with TRBJ2-2; possible D gene TRBD1, 5 bases. The CDR3 has 12 residues. With 4 bases removed from V and 6 bases from J, the gap between germline ends came to 9 bases. Per the germline V gene, CDR1 is SQVTM and CDR2 is ANQGSEA.

The chain combines TRBV19 with TRBJ2-1; the match to TRBD2 covers 11 bases. J gave up 0 bases and V 1 base, and 8 bases lay outside the gene matches. Germline values: CDR1 LNHDA, CDR2 SQIVND (reference sequence). This CDR3 comprises 19 residues. The CDR3 region is CASSIGTSGSRSSYNEQFF. In nucleotides, the CDR3 is TGTGCCAGTAGTATAGGAACTAGCGGGAGCCGGAGCTCCTACAATGAGCAGTTCTTC.

The sample holds one count of this clone. The V and J genes are TRBV14 and TRBJ2-6; a weak D match, TRBD2 (5 bases). From germline, CDR1 is SGHDN and CDR2 FVKESK. The length of the CDR3 is 16 residues. With 8 bases removed from V and 0 bases from J, the gap between germline ends came to 14 bases. CDR3 amino acids: CASRNEGGSGANVLTF. CDR3 sequence (DNA): TGTGCCAGCCGCAATGAGGGTGGCTCTGGGGCCAACGTCCTGACTTTC.

This chain uses TRBV5-1 with TRBJ2-7; 7 bases fit TRBD2. The V segment lost 2 bases and the J segment 4 bases; nucleotides outside the gene matches: 6. The CDR3 sequence is 14 residues long. Per germline, CDR1 SGHRS and CDR2 YFSETQ. The CDR3 here is CASSFRTSFYEQYF. DNA of the CDR3: TGCGCCAGCAGCTTCCGGACTAGTTTTTACGAGCAGTACTTC.

The chain employs TRBV5-6 and TRBJ1-4; TRBD1 aligns across 8 bases. This CDR3 has 14 residues. Germline trimming cut 0 bases from V and 5 bases from J; bases unmatched to any gene: 0. Germline V lookup: CDR1 SGHDT, CDR2 YYEEEE. DNA for the CDR3: TGTGCCAGCAGCTTGGGGGACAGGAATGAAAAACTGTTTTTT. This translates into CASSLGDRNEKLFF. Variable domain in full (rest from reference TRBV5-6 and TRBJ1-4): DAGVTQSPTHLIKTRGQQVTLRCSPKSGHDTVSWYQQALGQGPQFIFQYYEEEERQRGNFPDRFSGHQFPNYSSELNVNALLLGDSALYLCASSLGDRNEKLFFGSGTQLSVL.

The chain couples TRBV6-1 to TRBJ2-1; 11 positions match TRBD2. The CDR3 totals 18 residues. Germline V gives CDR1 MNHNS, CDR2 SASEGT. The J segment lost 4 bases and the V segment lost 0 bases, leaving 8 bases of the junction unmatched. In nucleotides, the CDR3 is TGTGCCAGCAGTGAAGCACCCTATAGCGGGAGGGGGTACAATGAGCAGTTCTTC. It translates to CASSEAPYSGRGYNEQFF.

The chain links TRBV13 to TRBJ2-5; the D is unclear. Germline CDR1 PRHDT, CDR2 FYEKMQ (reference sequence). The germline V and J ends were trimmed by 1 base and 2 bases, with 8 bases remaining between them. The CDR3 loop spans 14 amino acids. CDR3 bases: TGTGCCAGCAGCTTAGATACGACTCAAGAGACCCAGTACTTC. Amino acids: CASSLDTTQETQYF. Drawing the rest from reference TRBV13 and TRBJ2-5, the complete variable domain is AAGVIQSPRHLIKEKRETATLKCYPIPRHDTVYWYQQGPGQDPQFLISFYEKMQSDKGSIPDRFSAQQFSDYHSELNMSSLELGDSALYFCASSLDTTQETQYFGPGTRLLVL.

The chain joins TRBV10-3 to TRBJ2-7; D gene unclear. V lost 4 bases, J lost 3 bases, and 7 bases lay in between. Per germline, CDR1 ENHRY and CDR2 SYGVKD. CDR3 length: 12 amino acids. This CDR3 is CAISGNIYEQYF. In nucleotides, the CDR3 is TGTGCCATCAGTGGAAACATCTACGAGCAGTACTTC.

This clone came up once. This rearrangement joins TRBV6-4 to TRBJ2-3, with 8 bases that match TRBD2. After removal of 8 bases from V and 4 bases from J, the junction contained 8 bases not matched to a gene. Germline V lookup: CDR1 MRHNA, CDR2 SNTAGT. The CDR3 sequence is 14 residues long. The CDR3 is CASAAAGEADTQYF. Here the CDR3 DNA reads TGTGCCAGCGCGGCAGCGGGAGAAGCAGATACGCAGTATTTT.

The rearrangement uses TRBV2 and TRBJ2-5, with 8 bases fitting TRBD2. This CDR3 region has 13 residues. J lost 4 bases, V lost 4 bases, and 2 bases had no gene match. The V gene's germline CDR1 is SNHLY and CDR2 FYNNEI. The CDR3 sequence: CASSGLARETQYF. Here the CDR3 DNA reads TGTGCCAGCAGTGGACTAGCGCGAGAGACCCAGTACTTC.

The chain employs TRBV27 and TRBJ2-5; the match to TRBD2 covers 7 bases. The DNA end favors TRBJ2-7, so the J call may be wrong. The germline V gene has CDR1 MNHEY and CDR2 SMNVEV (reference sequence). CDR3 length equals 13 residues. In nucleotides, the CDR3 is TGTGCCAGCAGTGGCACTAGCGTCTACGAGCAGTACTTC. Its translation is CASSGTSVYEQYF.

This clone was detected once. The gene calls are TRBV28 and TRBJ2-4; tentative D call: TRBD1 (6 bases). Trimming took off 6 bases at V and 9 bases at J, with 18 bases between the two ends. CDR3 length: 14 amino acids. Germline V CDR1 and CDR2: MDHEN, SYDVKM. CDR3 in DNA: TGTGCCAGCAGCTCCGGCAGAATAGGGGGCATTCAGTACTTC. Protein sequence: CASSSGRIGGIQYF.

The rearrangement links TRBV11-3 to TRBJ2-3; D gene uncertain. The V end lost 3 bases, the J end lost 1 base, and 2 bases lay between the germline ends. The CDR3 spans 12 residues. CDR1 is SGHNT and CDR2 is YENEEA in the germline V gene. CDR3 residues: CASSFGTDTQYF. The CDR3 region has the DNA TGTGCCAGCAGCTTCGGCACAGATACGCAGTATTTT.

The V call is TRBV11-3, the J call TRBJ2-7; unclear D gene. CDR3 size: 14 residues. Deletions cut 0 bases from V and 6 bases from J, with 12 bases between. The germline V gene has CDR1 SGHNT and CDR2 YENEEA. The CDR3 region is CASSLDSGFGEQYF. CDR3 DNA sequence: TGTGCCAGCAGCTTAGATTCGGGTTTCGGCGAGCAGTACTTC.